Listed here is a single TCR beta chain. The antigen remains unidentified. Per germline, CDR1 KGHSH and CDR2 LQKENI. Trimming removed 3 bases at V and 9 bases at J, with 12 bases between. There are 14 residues in the CDR3. Clones were sequenced by immunoSEQ multiplex PCR, and TCRdb holds only the in-frame ones, with some missing. The sample yields 9,500 to 15,000 clones, 65% to 85% seen once. This entry comes from a study of tumor-infiltrating lymphocytes in localized non-small cell lung cancer. General observations from the study: Tumors had more T cell infiltration than uninvolved lung, per TCRbeta sequencing and CD3 counts. Different pieces of the same tissue were used for each assay.

The receptor comes from a human donor with non-small cell lung cancer. The chain is built from TRBV18 and TRBJ1-6; possibly TRBD1 for D (5 bases). The sample taken for sequencing was lung tumor tissue. The CDR3 loop reads CASSPPGGSSPLHF. The DNA for the CDR3 is TGTGCCAGCTCACCTCCCGGGGGAAGTTCACCCCTCCACTTT.